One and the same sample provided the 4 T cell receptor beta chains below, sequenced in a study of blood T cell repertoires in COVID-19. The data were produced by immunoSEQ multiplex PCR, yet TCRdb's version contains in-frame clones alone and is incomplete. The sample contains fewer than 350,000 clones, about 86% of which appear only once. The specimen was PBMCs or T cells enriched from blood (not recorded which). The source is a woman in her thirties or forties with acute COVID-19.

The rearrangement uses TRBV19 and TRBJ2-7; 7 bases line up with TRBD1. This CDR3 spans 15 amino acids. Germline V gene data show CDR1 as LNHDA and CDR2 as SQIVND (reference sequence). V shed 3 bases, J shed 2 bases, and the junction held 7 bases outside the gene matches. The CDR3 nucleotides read TGTGCCAGTAGTATGGGGGACAGATTAACCTACGAGCAGTACTTC. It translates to CASSMGDRLTYEQYF.

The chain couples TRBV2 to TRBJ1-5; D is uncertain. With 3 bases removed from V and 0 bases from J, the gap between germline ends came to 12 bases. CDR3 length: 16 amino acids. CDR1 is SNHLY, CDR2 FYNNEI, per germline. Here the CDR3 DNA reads TGTGCCAGCAGTGATTTAACAGATTATAGCAATCAGCCCCAGCATTTT. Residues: CASSDLTDYSNQPQHF.

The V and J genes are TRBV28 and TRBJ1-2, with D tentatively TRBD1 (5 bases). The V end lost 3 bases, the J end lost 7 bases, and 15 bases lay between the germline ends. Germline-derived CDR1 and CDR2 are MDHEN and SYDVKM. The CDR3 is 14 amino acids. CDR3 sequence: CASSLSVGRFGYTF. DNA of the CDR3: TGTGCCAGCAGTTTGAGTGTGGGGCGTTTTGGCTACACCTTC.

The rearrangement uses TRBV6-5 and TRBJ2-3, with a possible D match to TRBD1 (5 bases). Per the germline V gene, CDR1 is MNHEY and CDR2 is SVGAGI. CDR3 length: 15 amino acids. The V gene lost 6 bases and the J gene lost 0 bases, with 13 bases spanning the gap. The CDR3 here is CASRMTDSSTDTQYF. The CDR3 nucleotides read TGTGCCAGCAGGATGACAGATTCTAGCACAGATACGCAGTATTTT.